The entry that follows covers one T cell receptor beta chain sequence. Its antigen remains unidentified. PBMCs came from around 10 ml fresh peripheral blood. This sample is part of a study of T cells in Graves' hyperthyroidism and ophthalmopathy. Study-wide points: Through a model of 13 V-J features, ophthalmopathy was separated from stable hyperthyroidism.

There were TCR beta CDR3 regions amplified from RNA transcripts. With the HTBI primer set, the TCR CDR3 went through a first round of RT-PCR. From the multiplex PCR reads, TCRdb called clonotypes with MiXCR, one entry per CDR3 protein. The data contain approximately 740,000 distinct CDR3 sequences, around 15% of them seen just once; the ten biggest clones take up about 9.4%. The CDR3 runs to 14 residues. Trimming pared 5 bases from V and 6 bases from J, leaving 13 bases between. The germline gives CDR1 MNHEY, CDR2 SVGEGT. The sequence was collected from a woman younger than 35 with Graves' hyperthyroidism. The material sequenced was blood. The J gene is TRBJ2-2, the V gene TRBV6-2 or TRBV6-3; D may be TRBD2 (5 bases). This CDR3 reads CASSKLVKSGELFF. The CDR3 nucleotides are TGTGCCAGCAGTAAACTAGTGAAGTCCGGGGAGCTGTTTTTT.